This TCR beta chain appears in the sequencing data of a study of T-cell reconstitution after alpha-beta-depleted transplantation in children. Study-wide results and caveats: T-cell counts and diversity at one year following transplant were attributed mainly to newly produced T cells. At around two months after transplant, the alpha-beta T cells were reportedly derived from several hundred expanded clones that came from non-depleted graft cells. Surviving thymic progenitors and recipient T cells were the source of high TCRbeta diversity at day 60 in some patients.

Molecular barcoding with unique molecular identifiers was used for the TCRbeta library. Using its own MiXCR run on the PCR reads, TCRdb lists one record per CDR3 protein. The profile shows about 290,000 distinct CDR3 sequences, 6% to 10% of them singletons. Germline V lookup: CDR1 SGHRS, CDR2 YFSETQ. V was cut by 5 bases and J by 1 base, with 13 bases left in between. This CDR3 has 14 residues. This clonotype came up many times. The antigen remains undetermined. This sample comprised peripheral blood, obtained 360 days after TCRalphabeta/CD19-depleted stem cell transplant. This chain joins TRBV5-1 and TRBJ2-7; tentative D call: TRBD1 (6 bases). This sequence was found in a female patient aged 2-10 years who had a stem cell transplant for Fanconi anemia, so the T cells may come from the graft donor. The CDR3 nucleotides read TGCGCCAGCAGTCGGATACAGGGTTCCTACGAGCAGTACTTC. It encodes CASSRIQGSYEQYF. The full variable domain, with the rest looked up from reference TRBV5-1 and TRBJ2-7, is KAGVTQTPRYLIKTRGQQVTLSCSPISGHRSVSWYQQTPGQGLQFLFEYFSETQRNKGNFPGRFSGRQFSNSRSEMNVSTLELGDSALYLCASSRIQGSYEQYFGPGTRLTVT.